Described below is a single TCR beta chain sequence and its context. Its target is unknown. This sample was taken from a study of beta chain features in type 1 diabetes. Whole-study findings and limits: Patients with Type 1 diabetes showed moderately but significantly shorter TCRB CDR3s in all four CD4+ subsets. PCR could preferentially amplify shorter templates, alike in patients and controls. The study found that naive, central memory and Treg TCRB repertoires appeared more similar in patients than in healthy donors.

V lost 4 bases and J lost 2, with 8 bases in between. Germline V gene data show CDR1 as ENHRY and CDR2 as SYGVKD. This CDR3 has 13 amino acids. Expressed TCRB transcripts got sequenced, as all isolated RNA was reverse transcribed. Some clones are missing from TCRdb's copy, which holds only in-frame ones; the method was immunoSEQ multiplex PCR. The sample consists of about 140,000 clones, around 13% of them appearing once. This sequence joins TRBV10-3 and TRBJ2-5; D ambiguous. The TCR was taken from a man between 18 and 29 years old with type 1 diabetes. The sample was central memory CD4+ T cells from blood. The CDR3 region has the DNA TGTGCCATCAGTGGCACGGGTCAAGAGACCCAGTACTTC. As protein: CAISGTGQETQYF.